Listed below are T cell receptor beta chains from one sample, sequenced in a study of blood T cell repertoires in COVID-19. Libraries were prepared by immunoSEQ multiplex PCR; TCRdb keeps only in-frame clonotypes and omits some of them. The table shows roughly 90,000 clones, with over 70% occurring only once. The sample consisted of peripheral blood. These receptors came from a human donor in a cohort sampled during active COVID-19. The CDR3 runs from the conserved cysteine through the conserved F or W. Fields, in order: V gene, clone size, D gene, CDR3 length, J gene, CDR3 protein, CDR3 DNA. A D gene is named only where the DNA matches it firmly. Clone size is given for some rows only: seen once, a few or many times, or a class if the clone is expanded.

TRBV28	-	TRBD1	12	TRBJ1-5	CASTTGIQPQHF	TGTGCCAGCACGACAGGGATTCAGCCCCAGCATTTT
TRBV11-2	-	TRBD2	15	TRBJ2-1	CASSFLAGGYNEQFF	TGTGCCAGCAGTTTTCTAGCGGGCGGGTACAATGAGCAGTTCTTC
TRBV11-2	once	-	16	TRBJ1-2	CASSLSQGKFQYGYTF	TGTGCCAGCAGCCTCAGTCAGGGAAAATTCCAATATGGCTACACCTTC
TRBV24-1	-	TRBD1	15	TRBJ1-2	CATSDPRGANYGYTF	TGTGCCACCAGTGATCCCAGGGGGGCTAACTATGGCTACACCTTC
TRBV4-2	-	-	17	TRBJ2-3	CASSQDPPGSGTDTQYF	TGTGCCAGCAGCCAAGATCCCCCCGGGAGTGGGACAGATACGCAGTATTTT
TRBV5-1	-	TRBD1	15	TRBJ1-1	CASSFGQGANTEAFF	TGCGCCAGCAGCTTCGGACAGGGGGCGAACACTGAAGCTTTCTTT
TRBV7-9	once	-	13	TRBJ1-2	CASSQTGGYGYTF	TGTGCCAGCAGCCAAACGGGGGGCTATGGCTACACCTTC
TRBV7-3	-	-	14	TRBJ1-2	CASSPLEGNYGYTF	TGTGCCAGCAGCCCCCTAGAGGGAAACTATGGCTACACCTTC
TRBV27	once	-	13	TRBJ2-1	CASSLNFGEEQFF	TGTGCCAGCAGTTTAAATTTTGGGGAGGAGCAGTTCTTC
TRBV18	-	TRBD2	18	TRBJ2-7	CASSSTFPTSGSPYEQYF	TGTGCCAGCTCATCGACCTTCCCTACTAGCGGATCTCCCTACGAGCAGTACTTC
TRBV28	-	-	11	TRBJ1-2	CASSLAGGETF	TGTGCCAGCAGTTTGGCAGGTGGTGAAACCTTC
TRBV5-1	-	TRBD1	15	TRBJ1-2	CASSLVGGTGDGYTF	TGCGCCAGCAGCTTGGTCGGGGGGACAGGGGATGGCTACACCTTC
TRBV4-1	-	TRBD1	18	TRBJ1-3	CASSPLGDRGSSGNTIYF	TGCGCCAGCAGCCCCCTCGGGGACAGGGGATCCTCTGGAAACACCATATATTTT
TRBV11-2	-	-	16	TRBJ2-3	CASSLMIVADTDTQYF	TGTGCCAGCAGCTTAATGATAGTAGCAGACACAGATACGCAGTATTTT
TRBV5-1	-	-	15	TRBJ2-7	CASSLGGQGFHEQYF	TGCGCCAGCAGCTTGGGGGGCCAGGGGTTCCACGAGCAGTACTTC
TRBV15	-	TRBD2	15	TRBJ2-1	CATSGGTSGYNEQFF	TGTGCCACCAGCGGCGGGACTAGCGGTTACAATGAGCAGTTCTTC
TRBV6-5	once	-	15	TRBJ2-3	CASTLTILSTDTQYF	TGTGCCAGCACCCTTACTATCCTGAGCACAGATACGCAGTATTTT
TRBV29-1	-	TRBD1	12	TRBJ1-2	CSVRTGVGGYTF	TGCAGCGTTCGGACAGGGGTCGGTGGCTACACCTTC
TRBV28	-	-	16	TRBJ2-2	CASSPALGMEGGELFF	TGTGCCAGCAGTCCCGCCCTGGGAATGGAGGGCGGGGAGCTGTTTTTT
TRBV5-6	-	-	14	TRBJ2-2	CASVTTGNTGELFF	TGTGCCAGCGTCACGACAGGGAACACCGGGGAGCTGTTTTTT
TRBV12-3/TRBV12-4	-	-	11	TRBJ2-7	CASSSGYEQYF	TGTGCCAGCAGTTCCGGGTACGAGCAGTACTTC
TRBV7-3	-	TRBD2	14	TRBJ2-5	CASSLSGGRETQYF	TGTGCCAGCAGCTTATCGGGAGGGCGAGAGACCCAGTACTTC
TRBV5-1	once	-	15	TRBJ2-2	CASSPGGTNTGELFF	TGCGCCAGCAGCCCCGGTGGTACGAACACCGGGGAGCTGTTTTTT
TRBV19	few	-	16	TRBJ2-2	CASSIGASRSAGELFF	TGTGCCAGTAGTATAGGAGCTAGCAGGTCCGCCGGGGAGCTGTTTTTT
TRBV5-1	-	TRBD2	16	TRBJ2-7	CASSLEGLAPQGEQYF	TGCGCCAGCAGCTTGGAGGGACTAGCGCCACAAGGAGAGCAGTACTTC
TRBV5-1	-	TRBD1	13	TRBJ1-2	CASSLTGGDGYTF	TGCGCCAGCAGCCTAACAGGGGGCGACGGCTACACCTTC
TRBV2	-	TRBD1	15	TRBJ1-5	CASQGDGQIRQPQHF	TGTGCCAGCCAGGGGGACGGCCAGATACGTCAGCCCCAGCATTTT
TRBV3-1/TRBV3-2	many	-	13	TRBJ1-2	CASSHQGNYGYTF	TGTGCCAGCAGCCATCAGGGGAACTATGGCTACACCTTC
TRBV28	few	-	13	TRBJ2-7	CASSPPDSTEQYF	TGTGCCAGCAGTCCCCCGGACAGCACAGAGCAGTACTTC
TRBV7-9	-	TRBD2	14	TRBJ2-5	CASSLTAGEETQYF	TGTGCCAGCAGCTTAACAGCGGGAGAAGAGACCCAGTACTTC
TRBV27	-	TRBD1	14	TRBJ1-2	CASSFGQGVRGYTF	TGTGCCAGCAGTTTTGGGCAGGGGGTTCGTGGCTACACCTTC
TRBV18	-	-	14	TRBJ1-4	CASSPPPSGEKLFF	TGTGCCAGCTCACCACCCCCATCGGGGGAAAAACTGTTTTTT